These T cell receptor beta chains were read from a single sample in a study of blood T cell repertoires in COVID-19. Clones were read by immunoSEQ multiplex PCR, and TCRdb kept only the in-frame ones, dropping some. Altogether some 320,000 clones are present, roughly 90% being singletons, with the ten largest covering 2.6%. The specimen sequenced was PBMCs or T cells enriched from blood (not recorded which). The receptors were gathered from a man aged 60 to 75 who had recovered from COVID-19. Each CDR3 is given with its conserved first and last residue. The D gene is left open where the match is weak. Where a row states a size, it is once, few, many or the class of an expanded clone; other rows omit it.

size	V	D	J	DNA	CDR3
NA	TRBV6-5	NA	TRBJ2-1	TGTGCCAGCATCGCGGACACCAAGCAGTTCTTC	CASIADTKQFF
once	TRBV7-2	NA	TRBJ1-2	TGTGCCAGCAGCGCGGGTGTGGGCTATGGCTACACCTTC	CASSAGVGYGYTF
NA	TRBV30	TRBD1	TRBJ1-2	TGTGCCTGGAGTGCGGACAGGATGAACTATGGCTACACCTTC	CAWSADRMNYGYTF
few	TRBV18	TRBD2	TRBJ2-1	TGTGCCAGCTCACCTCGGTTAAGCGGGGCCCTGAGTCGCAATGAGCAGTTCTTC	CASSPRLSGALSRNEQFF
NA	TRBV13	TRBD2	TRBJ2-1	TGTGCCAGCAGCAAGAGCGGGGTTGGAGGAAATGAGCAGTTCTTC	CASSKSGVGGNEQFF
NA	TRBV29-1	TRBD1	TRBJ2-7	TGCAGCGTTCGTGGACAGGGGGCCTACGAGCAGTACTTC	CSVRGQGAYEQYF
NA	TRBV6-6	TRBD1	TRBJ1-2	TGTGCCAGCAGCCGTGACCCGGGACAGGGTTTCGGCTACACCTTC	CASSRDPGQGFGYTF
NA	TRBV10-3	TRBD1	TRBJ1-1	TGTGCCATCAGTGAGAGGGGACAGGGGAACACTGAAGCTTTCTTT	CAISERGQGNTEAFF
NA	TRBV7-6	NA	TRBJ2-3	TGTGCCAGCAGCACCCGTGGAGAGGGCCGCACAGATACGCAGTATTTT	CASSTRGEGRTDTQYF
once	TRBV18	TRBD1	TRBJ1-3	TGTGCCAGCTCCCTCGGGACAGGAGGAAACACCATATATTTT	CASSLGTGGNTIYF
once	TRBV27	TRBD1	TRBJ1-5	TGTGCCAGCAGCACAGGGGAAGTCGGCAATCAGCCCCAGCATTTT	CASSTGEVGNQPQHF
NA	TRBV27	TRBD1	TRBJ2-7	TGTGCCAGCAATCTTGCAGGGGGCTACGAGCAGTACTTC	CASNLAGGYEQYF
NA	TRBV15	NA	TRBJ2-3	TGTGCCACCAGTACTACAGATACGCAGTATTTT	CATSTTDTQYF
NA	TRBV19	NA	TRBJ2-1	TGTGCCAGTAGTATAGGTAGGGGGAGCGATGAGCAGTTCTTC	CASSIGRGSDEQFF
NA	TRBV6-5	TRBD2	TRBJ2-2	TGTGCCAGCAGTTCTAGCGGGAGAGCCGGGGAGCTGTTTTTT	CASSSSGRAGELFF
NA	TRBV5-1	TRBD1	TRBJ1-1	TGCGCCAGCAGCCCCGGGACAGATGAAGCTTTCTTT	CASSPGTDEAFF
NA	TRBV7-3	NA	TRBJ2-3	TGTGCCAGCAGCTTCTCGGGAGCTAGCACAGATACGCAGTATTTT	CASSFSGASTDTQYF
NA	TRBV29-1	NA	TRBJ1-1	TGCAGCGTCCCCGGCAGGGGTACTGAAGCTTTCTTT	CSVPGRGTEAFF
NA	TRBV29-1	TRBD2	TRBJ2-5	TGCAGCGCCCTCGCGGGACTAGCGGGGGGGCCCCAGTACTTC	CSALAGLAGGPQYF
NA	TRBV9	NA	TRBJ2-7	TGTGCCAGCAGCGTAGGGCAGACACCCTCCTACGAGCAGTACTTC	CASSVGQTPSYEQYF
NA	TRBV4-2	TRBD2	TRBJ2-1	TGTGCCAGCAGCCGTGGGAGGGATGAGCAGTTCTTC	CASSRGRDEQFF
once	TRBV12-3/TRBV12-4	NA	TRBJ1-2	TGTGCCAGCAGAAACACGGGGGGCTACACCTTC	CASRNTGGYTF
NA	TRBV2	NA	TRBJ2-3	TGTGCCAGCAGTCGGGACTCGACGGATACGCAGTATTTT	CASSRDSTDTQYF
NA	TRBV4-2	TRBD2	TRBJ2-2	TGTGCCAGCAGCCGACTTGGGACTAGCGGCCAACTGAACACCGGGGAGCTGTTTTTT	CASSRLGTSGQLNTGELFF
NA	TRBV27	NA	TRBJ1-2	TGTGCCAGCAGTTTATCGGTAGCGGCTCTAGGCTATGGCTACACCTTC	CASSLSVAALGYGYTF
once	TRBV7-8	NA	TRBJ1-5	TGTGCCAGCAGCTTAGGGATCAGACAAAATAGCAATCAGCCCCAGCATTTT	CASSLGIRQNSNQPQHF
NA	TRBV6-2/TRBV6-3	TRBD2	TRBJ2-1	TGTGCCAGCAGTTACTCGGCTAGCGGCAATGAGCAGTTCTTC	CASSYSASGNEQFF
NA	TRBV24-1	NA	TRBJ2-3	TGTGCCACCAGTGATTCCCGAACCAGGACAGATACGCAGTATTTT	CATSDSRTRTDTQYF
NA	TRBV12-3/TRBV12-4	TRBD2	TRBJ2-2	TGTGCCAGCACTAGCGGGAGTCCCGGGGAGCTGTTTTTT	CASTSGSPGELFF
NA	TRBV7-2	TRBD2	TRBJ2-3	TGTGCCAGCAGCTTAGCCACTAGCGGGGCAGATACGCAGTATTTT	CASSLATSGADTQYF
NA	TRBV7-9	TRBD1	TRBJ2-1	TGTGCCAGCAGTCCCTCACAGGGGGCAGCCCTAGAGCAGTTCTTC	CASSPSQGAALEQFF
NA	TRBV3-1/TRBV3-2	NA	TRBJ1-2	TGTGCCAGCAGCCTGAGGGGGGGGCAGGACTATGGCTACACCTTC	CASSLRGGQDYGYTF
NA	TRBV13	TRBD1	TRBJ2-1	TGTGCCAGCAGCGCCAGGGGGTCTCCCCACAATGAGCAGTTCTTC	CASSARGSPHNEQFF
NA	TRBV18	NA	TRBJ2-1	TGTGCCAGCTCAACTTTCGGCAGGGGCCATGAGCAGTTCTTC	CASSTFGRGHEQFF
NA	TRBV27	TRBD2	TRBJ2-7	TGTGCCAGCAGCCTAGCGGGAAGCTACGAGCAGTACTTC	CASSLAGSYEQYF
NA	TRBV7-2	TRBD2	TRBJ2-5	TGTGCCAGCAGCAATAGGGGCGGGAGCCGAGAGACCCAGTACTTC	CASSNRGGSRETQYF
NA	TRBV19	NA	TRBJ1-2	TGTGCCAGTAACTCATGGTCGGTAAACTATGGCTACACCTTC	CASNSWSVNYGYTF